This T cell receptor (beta chain) was sequenced during a study of CD8 T cells in ankylosing spondylitis. Study-wide findings and caveats: A motif in TCR beta, a set of roughly eight highly homologous variants, appeared characteristic of ankylosing spondylitis blood. Significantly higher representation of disease-linked clones was reported for matched ankylosing spondylitis synovial fluid.

Points on this clonotype: Its specificity is unknown.

With molecular barcodes, quantitative 5'-RACE was used to make the TCR beta libraries. From the 5' RACE reads, TCRdb called clonotypes with MiXCR, one entry per CDR3 protein. The sample holds around 390,000 distinct CDR3 sequences, 20% to 25% seen once. Looked up from germline, CDR1 is LNHNV and CDR2 is YYDKDF (reference sequence). The ends lost 0 bases at V and 6 bases at J; junction bases unmatched: 5. CDR3 length: 15 residues. Specimen: blood, either unsorted or a sorted T cell fraction (not recorded which). The chain is built from TRBV15 and TRBJ2-1, with 7 bases aligning to TRBD2. The source is a male donor with ankylosing spondylitis. This CDR3 is CATSRDLASGNEQFF. The CDR3 region has the DNA TGTGCCACCAGCAGAGATCTGGCTAGCGGCAATGAGCAGTTCTTC.